The 10 T cell receptor beta chains in this list originate from one sample, sequenced in a study of T cell responses to AZD1222 COVID-19 vaccine. Libraries were prepared by immunoSEQ multiplex PCR; TCRdb keeps only in-frame clonotypes and omits some of them. The table has some 130,000 clones, more than 85% seen once; the top ten hold about 3%. Sequenced material: peripheral blood, taken on day 0 of AZD1222 vaccination. These receptors were taken from an adult in good health.

CDR3 DNA: TGCAGTGCTAGTCGGTCGTCAGGGGACTATGGCTACACCTTC. It codes for CSASRSSGDYGYTF. V and J are TRBV20-1 and TRBJ1-2, with D maybe TRBD1 (6 bases). CDR1 is DFQATT and CDR2 is SNEGSKA in the germline V gene (reference sequence). Deletions cut 3 bases from V and 3 bases from J, with 14 bases between. This CDR3 region has 14 residues.

This chain joins TRBV10-1 and TRBJ2-2; 9 nucleotides line up with TRBD2. Trimming at V came to 3 bases and at J to 3 bases, leaving 5 bases not matched to a gene. Germline CDR1 reads WNHNN; CDR2 reads SYGVQD (reference sequence). The CDR3 contains 16 residues. CDR3 region: CASSDTGTSYTGELFF. In DNA form, the CDR3 reads TGCGCCAGCAGTGACACCGGGACTAGCTACACCGGGGAGCTGTTTTTT.

The V gene is TRBV19, the J gene TRBJ2-1, with TRBD2 matching over 9 bases. Losses at the gene ends were 8 bases for V and 4 bases for J; bases not matched to a gene: 3. Germline CDR1 and CDR2: LNHDA and SQIVND (reference sequence). This CDR3 contains 13 residues. The CDR3, as DNA: TGTGCCAGTTCTAGCGGGACTTACAATGAGCAGTTCTTC. Translating gives CASSSGTYNEQFF.

The chain employs TRBV19 and TRBJ1-6, with a tentative D call TRBD1 (5 bases). Germline V gene lookup returns CDR1 LNHDA and CDR2 SQIVND (reference sequence). Trimming shortened V by 5 bases and J by 4 bases, and 12 bases separated the two germline ends. The CDR3 covers 15 residues. The CDR3 reads CASSSSGGYNSPLHF. DNA for the CDR3: TGTGCCAGTAGTTCGAGCGGGGGATATAATTCACCCCTCCACTTT.

V and J are TRBV6-5 and TRBJ2-5; tentative D call: TRBD2 (5 bases). Deletions cut 6 bases from V and 4 bases from J, with 12 bases between. The CDR3 is 13 residues long. Germline lookup yields CDR1 MNHEY and CDR2 SVGAGI. Here the CDR3 DNA reads TGTGCCAGCAGAGACGGCGGAGGAGAGACCCAGTACTTC. Translation: CASRDGGGETQYF.

CDR3: CASSIVQGWTEAFF. CDR3 nucleotide sequence: TGTGCCAGTAGTATAGTTCAGGGTTGGACTGAAGCTTTCTTT. This chain links TRBV19 with TRBJ1-1; perhaps TRBD1 as D (5 bases). Trimming took 1 base from V and 5 from J, leaving 11 bases between them. This CDR3 comprises 14 residues. The V gene's germline CDR1 is LNHDA and CDR2 SQIVND (reference sequence). Filled out from reference TRBV19 and TRBJ1-1, the complete variable domain reads DGGITQSPKYLFRKEGQNVTLSCEQNLNHDAMYWYRQDPGQGLRLIYYSQIVNDFQKGDIAEGYSVSREKKESFPLTVTSAQKNPTAFYLCASSIVQGWTEAFFGQGTRLTVV.

The V call is TRBV2, the J call TRBJ2-6; TRBD2 is a possible D gene (8 bases). V was clipped by 7 bases and J by 0 bases, with 16 bases between them. The CDR3 spans 17 residues. Germline CDR1 SNHLY, CDR2 FYNNEI. CDR3 region: CASTSGGGGSGANVLTF. CDR3 nucleotide sequence: TGTGCCAGCACCTCGGGAGGGGGCGGCTCTGGGGCCAACGTCCTGACTTTC.

The chain combines TRBV25-1 with TRBJ2-1; D may be TRBD1 (6 bases). This CDR3 is built from 14 residues. Germline CDR1 and CDR2: MGHDK and SYGVNS. V lost 6 bases, J lost 7 bases, and 16 bases lay in between. CDR3 sequence reads: CASRGHFSGNEQFF. The CDR3 DNA is TGTGCCAGCAGGGGACATTTTTCGGGGAATGAGCAGTTCTTC.

The V gene is TRBV27, the J gene TRBJ1-2; 10 nucleotides align to TRBD1. J gave up 12 bases and V 5 bases, and 9 bases lay outside the gene matches. Germline CDR1 MNHEY, CDR2 SMNVEV (reference sequence). The CDR3 extends over 13 amino acids. For the CDR3, the DNA is TGTGCCAGCAGTCCTGGACAGGGGGGATCGGACACCTTC. Amino acids: CASSPGQGGSDTF.

J is TRBJ2-7 and V is TRBV27; 12 nucleotides line up with TRBD2. Germline V lookup: CDR1 MNHEY, CDR2 SMNVEV (reference sequence). After removal of 5 bases from V and 0 bases from J, the junction contained 11 bases not matched to a gene. This CDR3 comprises 18 residues. The chain's CDR3 is CASSHGLAGPRSSYEQYF. The CDR3 DNA follows: TGTGCCAGCAGTCACGGACTAGCGGGACCTAGGAGCTCCTACGAGCAGTACTTC.